Listed here are 30 T cell receptor beta chains from one sample, sequenced in a study of blood T cell repertoires in COVID-19. Repertoires were generated with immunoSEQ multiplex PCR, while TCRdb's copy carries only in-frame clones and drops some. This table has 300,000 to 350,000 clones, almost 90% appearing once. Sample: peripheral blood. The receptors derive from a woman in her thirties or forties with COVID-19, enrolled during active disease.

The chain recombines TRBV5-4 with TRBJ2-1; 7 nucleotides agree with TRBD1. The junction had 2 bases not matched to a gene; V was cut back by 0 bases and J by 5 bases. This CDR3 region has 14 residues. CDR1 is SGHNT and CDR2 is YYREEE in the germline V gene (reference sequence). CDR3 sequence (DNA): TGTGCCAGCAGCTTGGACAGGGGCAACAATGAGCAGTTCTTC. It specifies CASSLDRGNNEQFF. Full variable domain (outside the CDR3, taken from reference TRBV5-4 and TRBJ2-1): ETGVTQSPTHLIKTRGQQVTLRCSSQSGHNTVSWYQQALGQGPQFIFQYYREEENGRGNFPPRFSGLQFPNYSSELNVNALELDDSALYLCASSLDRGNNEQFFGPGTRLTVL.

The chain uses TRBV7-9 and TRBJ1-2; D possibly corresponds to TRBD1 (5 bases). The V end lost 2 bases, the J end lost 0 bases, and 10 bases lay between the germline ends. Per the germline V gene, CDR1 is SEHNR and CDR2 is FQNEAQ (reference sequence). This CDR3 region has 15 residues. CDR3 bases: TGTGCCAGCAGCTTAACCGACAGCCCTAACTATGGCTACACCTTC. Translated, it gives CASSLTDSPNYGYTF. Drawing the rest from reference TRBV7-9 and TRBJ1-2, the complete variable domain is DTGVSQNPRHKITKRGQNVTFRCDPISEHNRLYWYRQTLGQGPEFLTYFQNEAQLEKSRLLSDRFSAERPKGSFSTLEIQRTEQGDSAMYLCASSLTDSPNYGYTFGSGTRLTVV.

The chain is built from TRBV5-1 and TRBJ1-1; TRBD1 aligns across 9 bases. Trimming removed 0 bases from V and 3 bases from J; junction bases left unmatched: 3. The CDR3 sequence is 15 residues long. The V gene's germline CDR1 is SGHRS and CDR2 YFSETQ. The CDR3 coding sequence is TGCGCCAGCAGCTTGGATGGACAGGGGTACACTGAAGCTTTCTTT. The encoded protein is CASSLDGQGYTEAFF.

The chain employs TRBV18 and TRBJ2-2; D remains unclear. The CDR3 loop spans 14 amino acids. V was clipped by 5 bases and J by 1 base, with 8 bases between them. CDR1 KGHSH and CDR2 LQKENI come from the germline V gene. For the CDR3, the DNA is TGTGCCAGCTCAGGGCAAATGAACACCGGGGAGCTGTTTTTT. Translating it yields CASSGQMNTGELFF.

The chain has TRBV28 and TRBJ1-5; 8 bases agree with TRBD1. V dropped 8 bases and J dropped 3; count of bases not matched to a gene: 6. CDR1 MDHEN and CDR2 SYDVKM come from the germline V gene. The CDR3 is 14 residues long. The CDR3 is CASWDRRNNQPQHF. CDR3 coding DNA: TGTGCCAGCTGGGACAGGCGGAACAATCAGCCCCAGCATTTT.

DNA of the CDR3: TGTGCCAGCAGCTCCACCTGGGCGGGACAGCGTAATGAAAAACTGTTTTTT. It yields the protein CASSSTWAGQRNEKLFF. The chain employs TRBV7-2 and TRBJ1-4; 7 bases map to TRBD1. CDR1 and CDR2 from the germline V gene are SGHTA and FQGNSA. J lost 4 bases, V lost 4 bases, and 12 bases had no gene match. CDR3 length: 17 amino acids.

The rearrangement joins TRBV6-1 to TRBJ1-5; D is unclear. With 3 bases removed from V and 5 bases from J, the gap between germline ends came to 5 bases. Germline V CDR1 and CDR2: MNHNS, SASEGT. The CDR3 covers 12 residues. The chain's CDR3 is CASSDPYQPQHF. The CDR3 bases are TGTGCCAGCAGTGACCCCTATCAGCCCCAGCATTTT.

The chain couples TRBV6-2 or TRBV6-3 to TRBJ2-5; 12 bases line up with TRBD2. This CDR3 is built from 16 residues. From germline, CDR1 is MNHEY and CDR2 SVGEGT. After removal of 2 bases from V and 5 bases from J, the junction contained 6 bases not matched to a gene. CDR3 region: CASSYGLAGGLETQYF. The CDR3 DNA sequence: TGTGCCAGCAGTTACGGGCTAGCGGGAGGGCTGGAGACCCAGTACTTC.

This clone was seen only once. CDR3 loop: CASSQARSGVLLAKNIQYF. The CDR3 DNA reads TGCGCCAGCAGCCAAGCCCGCAGCGGGGTCTTACTAGCCAAAAACATTCAGTACTTC. This sequence joins TRBV4-3 and TRBJ2-4, with 7 nucleotides matching TRBD2. The CDR3 has 19 residues. Germline trimming cut 1 base from V and 0 bases from J; bases unmatched to any gene: 12. CDR1 LGHNA and CDR2 YSLEER come from the germline V gene.

Here the CDR3 reads CATQGIMNTEAFF. Written as DNA, the CDR3 is TGTGCCACTCAGGGAATTATGAACACTGAAGCTTTCTTT. The gene calls are TRBV19 and TRBJ1-1; D is perhaps TRBD1 (5 bases). The V end was cut by 10 bases, the J end by 0 bases, with 12 bases between. Germline-derived CDR1 and CDR2 are LNHDA and SQIVND (reference sequence). The CDR3 totals 13 residues.

This chain connects TRBV6-2 or TRBV6-3 to TRBJ2-5; 8 bases align to TRBD2. V dropped 4 bases and J dropped 5; count of bases not matched to a gene: 6. The CDR3 length is 14 residues. Germline assignment: CDR1 MNHEY and CDR2 SVGEGT. The CDR3: CASSFGTSVETQYF. CDR3 nucleotide sequence: TGTGCCAGCAGTTTTGGGACTAGTGTGGAGACCCAGTACTTC.

This chain connects TRBV5-1 to TRBJ2-5, with TRBD2 as a possible D gene (5 bases). The germline V and J ends were trimmed by 4 bases and 5 bases, with 15 bases remaining between them. CDR3 length equals 14 residues. In germline, CDR1 is SGHRS, CDR2 YFSETQ. The CDR3 reads CASSPRAREETQYF. CDR3 in DNA: TGCGCCAGCAGCCCGCGGGCCCGCGAGGAGACCCAGTACTTC.

This clone was observed a few times. This rearrangement joins TRBV27 to TRBJ1-3; 7 bases are a match to TRBD1. The CDR3 has 16 residues. The V and J ends lost 5 bases and 4 bases, in that order; junction bases with no gene match: 11. Looked up from germline, CDR1 is MNHEY and CDR2 is SMNVEV (reference sequence). This CDR3 is CASSQRGTAFGNTIYF. As DNA, the CDR3 is TGTGCCAGCAGTCAGCGGGGGACAGCTTTCGGAAACACCATATATTTT.

This clone came up many times. The chain couples TRBV28 to TRBJ2-7; the D gene is possibly TRBD2 (5 bases). The germline V and J ends were trimmed by 5 bases and 2 bases, with 10 bases remaining between them. The CDR3 has 13 residues. Looked up from germline, CDR1 is MDHEN and CDR2 is SYDVKM. The CDR3 region is CASSLTSTYEQYF. The CDR3 bases are TGTGCCAGCAGTCTTACTAGTACCTACGAGCAGTACTTC.

V usage is TRBV6-6 and J usage is TRBJ1-2; D might be TRBD1 (5 bases). Germline assignment: CDR1 MNHNY and CDR2 SVGAGI (reference sequence). V shed 6 bases and J shed 8 bases, with 13 bases lying between them. The CDR3 consists of 12 residues. The CDR3 reads CASSDPGSGYTF. The CDR3 coding sequence is TGTGCCAGCAGCGATCCAGGGTCGGGCTACACCTTC.

V is TRBV5-4 and J is TRBJ1-1, with 8 bases fitting TRBD1. From germline, CDR1 is SGHNT and CDR2 YYREEE (reference sequence). V lost 5 bases, J lost 0 bases, and 3 bases stayed unmatched. This CDR3 is 14 amino acids long. The CDR3 spells CASSRDRMNTEAFF. The CDR3 DNA follows: TGTGCCAGCAGTCGGGACAGGATGAACACTGAAGCTTTCTTT.

The V and J genes are TRBV4-1 and TRBJ1-1; 7 bases map to TRBD1. With V trimmed by 4 bases and J by 1 base, 12 bases remained unmatched. Germline V lookup: CDR1 MGHRA, CDR2 YSYEKL. This CDR3 is 17 amino acids long. The CDR3, as DNA: TGCGCCAGCAGCCCGCCGGGACAGAAGAGTTCGAACACTGAAGCTTTCTTT. It translates to CASSPPGQKSSNTEAFF.

This chain connects TRBV19 to TRBJ1-5; 7 bases are shared with TRBD1. Germline V gene lookup returns CDR1 LNHDA and CDR2 SQIVND (reference sequence). This CDR3 comprises 14 residues. Unmatched junction bases numbered 3, after V lost 6 bases and J lost 1 base. CDR3 loop: CASSRGQSNQPQHF. The CDR3 DNA follows: TGTGCCAGTAGCCGGGGACAGAGCAATCAGCCCCAGCATTTT.

This clone has just one count. The rearrangement joins TRBV9 to TRBJ2-3; 7 nucleotides agree with TRBD1. Unmatched junction bases numbered 6, after V lost 2 bases and J lost 3 bases. The germline CDR1 and CDR2 sequences are SGDLS and YYNGEE. There are 15 residues in the CDR3. The chain's CDR3 is CASSVGTVGTDTQYF. DNA for the CDR3: TGTGCCAGCAGCGTGGGGACAGTAGGAACAGATACGCAGTATTTT.

CDR3 coding DNA: TGTGCCAGCAGCGTAGGTATGGGACTAGCGGGAGGTCCGTCCTACGAGCAGTACTTC. Its translation is CASSVGMGLAGGPSYEQYF. The rearrangement joins TRBV9 to TRBJ2-7, with TRBD2 matching over 15 bases. The CDR3 runs to 19 residues. With 0 bases clipped from V and 1 base from J, the junction kept 8 bases outside the gene matches. Germline assignment: CDR1 SGDLS and CDR2 YYNGEE. The variable domain in full, with the rest retrieved from reference TRBV9 and TRBJ2-7, is DSGVTQTPKHLITATGQRVTLRCSPRSGDLSVYWYQQSLDQGLQFLIQYYNGEERAKGNILERFSAQQFPDLHSELNLSSLELGDSALYFCASSVGMGLAGGPSYEQYFGPGTRLTVT.

This chain joins TRBV19 and TRBJ2-4, with a tentative D call TRBD1 (6 bases). Trimming removed 0 bases from V and 0 bases from J, with 12 bases in between. The CDR3 length is 17 residues. From germline, CDR1 is LNHDA and CDR2 SQIVND (reference sequence). CDR3 loop: CASSIDRTELAKNIQYF. The CDR3 coding sequence is TGTGCCAGTAGTATAGATCGGACAGAACTAGCCAAAAACATTCAGTACTTC.

The chain combines TRBV6-5 with TRBJ1-6; 8 bases align to TRBD1. The V segment lost 4 bases and the J segment 9 bases; nucleotides outside the gene matches: 11. This CDR3 comprises 16 residues. Germline-derived CDR1 and CDR2 are MNHEY and SVGAGI. This CDR3 reads CASSLGGQGDGSPLHF. The CDR3 bases are TGTGCCAGCAGTTTGGGAGGACAGGGCGACGGTTCACCCCTCCACTTT.

This chain links TRBV9 with TRBJ1-2; unclear D gene. V was clipped by 3 bases and J by 8 bases, with 14 bases between them. The CDR3 runs to 13 residues. The germline gives CDR1 SGDLS, CDR2 YYNGEE. The CDR3 loop is CASSAGHGAGYTF. Here the CDR3 DNA reads TGTGCCAGCAGCGCCGGCCACGGAGCGGGCTACACCTTC. Full variable domain (rest looked up from reference TRBV9 and TRBJ1-2): DSGVTQTPKHLITATGQRVTLRCSPRSGDLSVYWYQQSLDQGLQFLIQYYNGEERAKGNILERFSAQQFPDLHSELNLSSLELGDSALYFCASSAGHGAGYTFGSGTRLTVV.

The chain recombines TRBV7-9 with TRBJ1-2; 9 bases align to TRBD1. Germline V gives CDR1 SEHNR, CDR2 FQNEAQ (reference sequence). CDR3 length: 16 residues. The J segment lost 5 bases and the V segment lost 4 bases, leaving 11 bases of the junction unmatched. The CDR3 protein is CASSWGQGEAGYGYTF. CDR3 nucleotides: TGTGCCAGCAGCTGGGGACAGGGTGAGGCTGGATATGGCTACACCTTC.

V and J are TRBV5-1 and TRBJ2-1, with TRBD2 identical over 7 bases. V was clipped by 2 bases and J by 8 bases; unmatched bases: 10. Germline V gives CDR1 SGHRS, CDR2 YFSETQ. The CDR3 covers 15 residues. CDR3 residues: CASSFNSGHVDEQFF. The CDR3 coding sequence is TGCGCCAGCAGCTTTAATAGCGGGCATGTGGATGAGCAGTTCTTC.

The chain is built from TRBV7-9 and TRBJ1-1, with a possible D match to TRBD1 (5 bases). The germline V gene has CDR1 SEHNR and CDR2 FQNEAQ (reference sequence). Trimming pared 1 base from V and 7 bases from J, leaving 7 bases between. This CDR3 comprises 12 residues. The CDR3 nucleotides read TGTGCCAGCAGCTTAGGGCAGGGTGAAGCTTTCTTT. Translated: CASSLGQGEAFF.

As regards this clone: One end of the junction fails to match germline, which may point to a read error. This chain links TRBV11-2 with TRBJ2-3, with TRBD2 identical over 8 bases. Germline values: CDR1 SGHAT, CDR2 FQNNGV. The length of the CDR3 is 15 residues. The CDR3: CASSLAGTSTDTQYF. DNA for the CDR3: TGTGCCAGCAGTTTAGCGGGAACTAGCACAGATACGCAGTATTTT.

Only one count was recorded for this clone. The chain joins TRBV7-2 to TRBJ2-2; D is undetermined. The germline V and J ends were trimmed by 2 bases and 2 bases, with 9 bases remaining between them. CDR3 size: 15 residues. From germline, CDR1 is SGHTA and CDR2 FQGNSA. The CDR3: CASSLSRVNTGELFF. CDR3 bases: TGTGCCAGCAGCTTATCTCGGGTTAACACCGGGGAGCTGTTTTTT.

The rearrangement uses TRBV27 and TRBJ1-2, with D hard to call. CDR3 length: 14 residues. V was cut by 2 bases and J by 5 bases, with 12 bases left in between. Per germline, CDR1 MNHEY and CDR2 SMNVEV (reference sequence). As DNA, the CDR3 is TGTGCCAGCAGTTTAGCAGGCTCTGTTTATGGCTACACCTTC. As protein: CASSLAGSVYGYTF.

V and J are TRBV30 and TRBJ1-5; D may be TRBD1 (5 bases). CDR1 is GTSNPN and CDR2 is SVGIG in the germline V gene (reference sequence). The length of the CDR3 is 15 residues. Trimming took 2 bases from V and 2 from J, leaving 13 bases between them. The CDR3 loop is CAWSKGASGNQPQHF. The CDR3 coding sequence is TGTGCCTGGAGTAAAGGGGCCTCGGGCAATCAGCCCCAGCATTTT.